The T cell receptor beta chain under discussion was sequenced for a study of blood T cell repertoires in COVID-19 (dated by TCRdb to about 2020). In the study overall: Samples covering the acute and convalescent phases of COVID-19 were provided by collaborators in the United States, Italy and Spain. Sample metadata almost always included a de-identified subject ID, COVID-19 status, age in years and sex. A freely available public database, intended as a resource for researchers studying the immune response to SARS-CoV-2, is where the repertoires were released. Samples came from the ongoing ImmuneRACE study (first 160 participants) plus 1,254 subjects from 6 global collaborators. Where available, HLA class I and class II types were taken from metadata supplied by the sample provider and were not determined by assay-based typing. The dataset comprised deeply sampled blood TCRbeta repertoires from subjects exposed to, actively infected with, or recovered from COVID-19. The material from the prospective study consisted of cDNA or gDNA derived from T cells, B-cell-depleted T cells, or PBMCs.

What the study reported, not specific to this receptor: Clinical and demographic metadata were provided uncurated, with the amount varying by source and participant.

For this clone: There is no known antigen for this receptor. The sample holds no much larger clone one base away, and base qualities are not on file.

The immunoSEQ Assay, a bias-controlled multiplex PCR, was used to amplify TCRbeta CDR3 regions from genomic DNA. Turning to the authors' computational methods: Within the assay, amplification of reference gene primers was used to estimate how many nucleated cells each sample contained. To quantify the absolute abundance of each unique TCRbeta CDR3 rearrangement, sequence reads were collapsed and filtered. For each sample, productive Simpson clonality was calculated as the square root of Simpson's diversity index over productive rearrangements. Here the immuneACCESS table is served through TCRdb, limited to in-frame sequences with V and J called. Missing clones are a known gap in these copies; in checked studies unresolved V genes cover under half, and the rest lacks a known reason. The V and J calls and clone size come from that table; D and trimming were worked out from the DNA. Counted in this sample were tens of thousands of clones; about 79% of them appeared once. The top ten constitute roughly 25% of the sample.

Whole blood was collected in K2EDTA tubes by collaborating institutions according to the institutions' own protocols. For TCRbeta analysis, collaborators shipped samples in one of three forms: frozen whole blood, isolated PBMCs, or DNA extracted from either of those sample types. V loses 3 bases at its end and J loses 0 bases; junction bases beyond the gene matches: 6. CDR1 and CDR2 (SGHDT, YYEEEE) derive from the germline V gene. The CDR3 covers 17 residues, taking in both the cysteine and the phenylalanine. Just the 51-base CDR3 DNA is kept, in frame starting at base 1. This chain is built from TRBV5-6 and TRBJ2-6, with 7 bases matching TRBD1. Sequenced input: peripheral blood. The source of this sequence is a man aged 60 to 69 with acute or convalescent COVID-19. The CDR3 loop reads CASSSPGQYSGANVLTF. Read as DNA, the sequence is TGTGCCAGCAGCTCTCCGGGACAGTACTCTGGGGCCAACGTCCTGACTTTC.